Described below is a single T cell receptor (beta chain) sequence and its context. This sample was taken from a study of blood T cell repertoires in COVID-19. Overall study context: Acute and convalescent COVID-19 specimens originated in the United States, Italy and Spain.

Authors' processing steps: How many nucleated cells were present was estimated from reference gene primer amplification. Sequenced by immunoSEQ multiplex PCR; TCRdb stores in-frame clones only, minus some. The D gene and trimming were derived from the DNA, and the V and J assignments and clone size from that table. The data show over 110,000 clones, roughly 78% seen once. The CDR3 is made up of 17 amino acids. With 1 base removed from V and 1 base from J, the gap between germline ends came to 17 bases. Per germline, CDR1 SGHTS and CDR2 YDEGEE. Sequencing was carried out using peripheral blood. This clonotype was obtained from a man between 60 and 75 years old with acute or convalescent COVID-19. The V gene is TRBV5-8, the J gene TRBJ1-1; D not certain. This CDR3 is CASSLLVGEGTNTEAFF. Here the CDR3 DNA reads TGTGCCAGCAGCTTGTTAGTCGGAGAGGGAACGAACACTGAAGCTTTCTTT.